This entry lists 5 T cell receptor beta chains sequenced from one sample in a study of blood T cell repertoires in COVID-19. The repertoire was sequenced with immunoSEQ multiplex PCR; TCRdb's copy has only in-frame clones and lacks some. The sample has approximately 50,000 clones, more than 80% seen once. The sample comprised peripheral blood. The receptor set was obtained from a human donor in a cohort sampled during active COVID-19.

V and J are TRBV18 and TRBJ2-4, with D hard to call. The germline V and J ends were trimmed by 0 bases and 5 bases, with 11 bases remaining between them. Per the germline V gene, CDR1 is KGHSH and CDR2 is LQKENI. The CDR3 totals 15 residues. The CDR3 DNA reads as TGTGCCAGCTCACCACCGAGCCTGGTGGAAAACATTCAGTACTTC. Translated: CASSPPSLVENIQYF. Filled out from reference TRBV18 and TRBJ2-4, the complete variable domain reads NAGVMQNPRHLVRRRGQEARLRCSPMKGHSHVYWYRQLPEEGLKFMVYLQKENIIDESGMPKERFSAEFPKEGPSILRIQQVVRGDSAAYFCASSPPSLVENIQYFGAGTRLSVL.

The rearrangement joins TRBV5-1 to TRBJ2-7; 10 bases are shared with TRBD1. The CDR3 runs 15 residues. V dropped 7 bases and J dropped 3; count of bases not matched to a gene: 10. CDR1 is SGHRS, CDR2 YFSETQ, per germline. The CDR3 DNA reads TGCGCCAGCGGAACCCTGGGGACAGGGGACTACGAGCAGTACTTC. Its protein product is CASGTLGTGDYEQYF.

The chain employs TRBV6-1 and TRBJ2-7; 13 bases line up with TRBD2. V lost 4 bases to trimming and J lost 3 bases; unmatched junction nucleotides: 6. CDR1 and CDR2 (germline): MNHNS, SASEGT. CDR3 length: 16 residues. CDR3 amino acids: CASSAGTSGMGYEQYF. The DNA of the CDR3 is TGTGCCAGCAGTGCCGGGACTAGCGGGATGGGCTACGAGCAGTACTTC.

This chain connects TRBV5-1 to TRBJ1-1, with 8 bases matching TRBD1. V lost 4 bases to trimming and J lost 5 bases; unmatched junction nucleotides: 7. The CDR3 contains 14 residues. Germline loops: CDR1 SGHRS, CDR2 YFSETQ. This CDR3 reads CASSHGQGATEAFF. The CDR3 DNA sequence: TGCGCCAGCAGCCACGGACAGGGTGCGACTGAAGCTTTCTTT.

This sequence joins TRBV18 and TRBJ2-7; TRBD2 agrees at 8 bases. The CDR3 has 16 amino acids. Trimming removed 6 bases from V and 3 bases from J; junction bases left unmatched: 13. Germline CDR1 reads KGHSH; CDR2 reads LQKENI. DNA of the CDR3: TGTGCCAGCTCCGATCGTAGAAGCGGGAGTATCTACGAGCAGTACTTC. This gives the protein CASSDRRSGSIYEQYF.